This T cell receptor beta chain comes out of a study of T cell responses to AZD1222 COVID-19 vaccine. Study-wide results and limits: Spike-specific TCR breadth and depth were elevated following two AZD1222 doses. Just six AZD1222 recipients were seropositive at baseline.

Notes on this clone: Its specificity is unknown.

J was trimmed by 5 bases and V by 3 bases; bases with no gene match: 1. The CDR3 sequence is 13 residues long. In germline, CDR1 is MDHEN, CDR2 SYDVKM. Sequencing was performed with immunoSEQ multiplex PCR; in TCRdb, only in-frame clones are kept and a portion is missing. Of approximately 82,000 clones listed, 90% to 95% are singletons. The sequences come from peripheral blood, collected on day 0 of AZD1222 vaccination. The sequence came from an adult in good health. J is TRBJ1-1 and V is TRBV28, with 9 positions matching TRBD1. CDR3 sequence reads: CASSFGQGTEAFF. The CDR3 DNA reads as TGTGCCAGCAGTTTCGGACAGGGGACTGAAGCTTTCTTT.